This is a list of T cell receptor beta chains from one sample in a study of blood T cell repertoires in COVID-19. Sequencing was performed with immunoSEQ multiplex PCR; in TCRdb, only in-frame clones are kept and a portion is missing. The sample consists of around 140,000 clones, roughly 84% of them appearing once. Source material: peripheral blood. Receptor source: a woman aged 80 or over with acute or convalescent COVID-19. Each CDR3 is given with its conserved first and last residue. Fields, in order: clone size, J gene, D gene, CDR3 length, V gene, CDR3 protein, CDR3 DNA. The D gene is left open where the match is weak. Size is omitted from some rows. Given values are once, few, many or a class for expanded clones.

clone_size: few; j_call: TRBJ1-1; d_call: .; cdr3_length: 13; v_call: TRBV6-5; cdr3_aa: CASYLHQGAEAFF; cdr3_nt: TGTGCCAGCTACCTCCACCAAGGGGCCGAAGCTTTCTTT
clone_size: .; j_call: TRBJ2-1; d_call: .; cdr3_length: 15; v_call: TRBV14; cdr3_aa: CASSPMGSEATEQFF; cdr3_nt: TGTGCCAGCAGCCCCATGGGTAGTGAGGCGACGGAGCAGTTCTTC
clone_size: .; j_call: TRBJ2-2; d_call: .; cdr3_length: 14; v_call: TRBV5-5; cdr3_aa: CASSWELDTGELFF; cdr3_nt: TGTGCCAGCAGCTGGGAGCTGGACACCGGGGAGCTGTTTTTT
clone_size: .; j_call: TRBJ2-1; d_call: TRBD2; cdr3_length: 17; v_call: TRBV4-3; cdr3_aa: CASSQDPGLADPNEQFF; cdr3_nt: TGCGCCAGCAGCCAAGATCCAGGACTAGCGGACCCCAATGAGCAGTTCTTC
clone_size: .; j_call: TRBJ1-1; d_call: TRBD1; cdr3_length: 15; v_call: TRBV19; cdr3_aa: CASSIKGQGNTEAFF; cdr3_nt: TGTGCCAGTAGTATCAAGGGACAGGGTAACACTGAAGCTTTCTTT
clone_size: .; j_call: TRBJ2-7; d_call: .; cdr3_length: 14; v_call: TRBV5-1; cdr3_aa: CASSFTGDLGEQYF; cdr3_nt: TGCGCCAGCAGCTTTACGGGAGATTTGGGCGAGCAGTACTTC
clone_size: .; j_call: TRBJ1-5; d_call: .; cdr3_length: 14; v_call: TRBV10-2; cdr3_aa: CASSDSGGNQPQHF; cdr3_nt: TGCGCCAGCAGTGACTCCGGGGGCAATCAGCCCCAGCATTTT
clone_size: .; j_call: TRBJ1-2; d_call: .; cdr3_length: 15; v_call: TRBV19; cdr3_aa: CASNSMGGKRYGYTF; cdr3_nt: TGTGCCAGTAACTCGATGGGGGGGAAGAGGTATGGCTACACCTTC
clone_size: few; j_call: TRBJ2-1; d_call: .; cdr3_length: 15; v_call: TRBV19; cdr3_aa: CASARVQGQINEQFF; cdr3_nt: TGTGCCAGTGCCCGGGTCCAGGGTCAGATCAATGAGCAGTTCTTC
clone_size: few; j_call: TRBJ1-1; d_call: TRBD1; cdr3_length: 16; v_call: TRBV7-2; cdr3_aa: CASSFEQGARNTEAFF; cdr3_nt: TGTGCCAGCAGCTTCGAACAGGGGGCGCGGAACACTGAAGCTTTCTTT